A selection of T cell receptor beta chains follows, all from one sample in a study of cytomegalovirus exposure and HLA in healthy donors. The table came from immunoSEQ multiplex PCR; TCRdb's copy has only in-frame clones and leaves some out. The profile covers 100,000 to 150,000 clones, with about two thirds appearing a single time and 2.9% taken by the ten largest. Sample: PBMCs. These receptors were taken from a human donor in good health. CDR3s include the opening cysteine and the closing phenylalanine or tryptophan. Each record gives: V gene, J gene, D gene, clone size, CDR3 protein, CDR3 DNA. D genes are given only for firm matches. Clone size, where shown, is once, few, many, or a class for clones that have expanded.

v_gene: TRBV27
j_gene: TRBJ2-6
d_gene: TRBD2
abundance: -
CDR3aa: CASSLLLAGAGANVLTF
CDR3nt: TGTGCCAGCAGTTTATTGCTAGCGGGAGCTGGGGCCAACGTCCTGACTTTC

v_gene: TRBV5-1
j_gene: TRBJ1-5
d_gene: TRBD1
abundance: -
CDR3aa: CASSLQGAEPQHF
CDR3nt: TGCGCCAGCAGCTTACAGGGGGCCGAGCCCCAGCATTTT

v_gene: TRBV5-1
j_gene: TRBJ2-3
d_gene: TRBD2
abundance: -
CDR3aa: CASSLASGRPDTQYF
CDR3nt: TGCGCCAGCAGCTTGGCTAGCGGGAGACCAGATACGCAGTATTTT

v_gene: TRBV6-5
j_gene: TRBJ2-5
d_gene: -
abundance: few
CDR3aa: CASSVRGAQYF
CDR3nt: TGTGCCAGCAGTGTCAGGGGGGCCCAGTACTTC

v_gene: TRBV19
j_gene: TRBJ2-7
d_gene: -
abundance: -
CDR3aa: CASSIGGNGEQYF
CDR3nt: TGTGCCAGTAGTATTGGGGGGAACGGCGAGCAGTACTTC

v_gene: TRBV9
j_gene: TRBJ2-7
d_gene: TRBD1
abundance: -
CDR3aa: CASSHGTGNYEQYF
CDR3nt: TGTGCCAGCAGCCACGGGACAGGAAACTACGAGCAGTACTTC

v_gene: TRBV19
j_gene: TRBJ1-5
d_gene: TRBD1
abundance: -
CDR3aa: CASSLRTGGGQPQHF
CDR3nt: TGTGCCAGTAGTCTCAGGACAGGGGGAGGTCAGCCCCAGCATTTT

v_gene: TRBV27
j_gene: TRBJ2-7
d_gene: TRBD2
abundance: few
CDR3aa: CASSFGGGRASSEQYF
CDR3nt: TGTGCCAGCAGTTTCGGCGGCGGGAGGGCCTCGAGCGAGCAGTACTTC

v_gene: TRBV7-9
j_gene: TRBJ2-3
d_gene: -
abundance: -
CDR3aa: CASSFQGHTDTQYF
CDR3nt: TGTGCCAGCAGCTTCCAAGGACACACAGATACGCAGTATTTT

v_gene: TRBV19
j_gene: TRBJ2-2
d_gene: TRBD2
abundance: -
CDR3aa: CASSRVRLAGGTGELFF
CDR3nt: TGTGCCAGTAGTAGGGTTAGACTAGCGGGGGGTACCGGGGAGCTGTTTTTT

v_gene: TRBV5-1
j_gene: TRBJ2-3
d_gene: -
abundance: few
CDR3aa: CASSLGSSGTDTQYF
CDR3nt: TGCGCCAGCAGCTTGGGGTCTAGCGGCACAGATACGCAGTATTTT

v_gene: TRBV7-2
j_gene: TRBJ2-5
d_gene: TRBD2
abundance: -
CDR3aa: CASSLNGREETQYF
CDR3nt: TGTGCCAGCAGCTTAAACGGGAGGGAAGAGACCCAGTACTTC

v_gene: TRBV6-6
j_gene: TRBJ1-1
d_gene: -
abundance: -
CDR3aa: CASSYSTGGGNTEAFF
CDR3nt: TGTGCCAGCAGTTACTCGACGGGGGGAGGGAACACTGAAGCTTTCTTT

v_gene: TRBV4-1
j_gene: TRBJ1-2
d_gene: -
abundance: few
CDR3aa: CASSQEASNYGYTF
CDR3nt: TGCGCCAGCAGCCAAGAAGCCTCAAACTATGGCTACACCTTC

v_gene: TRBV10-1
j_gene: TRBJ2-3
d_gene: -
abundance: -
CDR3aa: CASSEQAAQGTDTQYF
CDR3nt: TGCGCCAGCAGTGAGCAAGCGGCCCAGGGCACAGATACGCAGTATTTT

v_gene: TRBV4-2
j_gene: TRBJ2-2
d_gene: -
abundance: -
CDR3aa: CASSQDSGGAGGELFF
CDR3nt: TGTGCCAGCAGCCAAGATTCGGGGGGCGCTGGCGGGGAGCTGTTTTTT

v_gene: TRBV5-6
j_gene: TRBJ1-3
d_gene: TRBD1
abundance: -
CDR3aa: CASSLTGGSGNTIYF
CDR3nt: TGTGCCAGCAGCTTGACAGGGGGATCTGGAAACACCATATATTTT

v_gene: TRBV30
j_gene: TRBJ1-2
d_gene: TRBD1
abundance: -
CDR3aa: CAWRRDRGSTF
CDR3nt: TGTGCCTGGAGACGGGACAGGGGTTCCACCTTC

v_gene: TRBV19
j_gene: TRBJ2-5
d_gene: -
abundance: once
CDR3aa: CASSIGRGTETQYF
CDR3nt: TGTGCCAGTAGTATAGGGAGGGGAACGGAGACCCAGTACTTC

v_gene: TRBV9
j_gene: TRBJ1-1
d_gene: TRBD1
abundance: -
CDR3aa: CASSVGQGNTEAFF
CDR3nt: TGTGCCAGCAGCGTAGGACAGGGGAACACTGAAGCTTTCTTT

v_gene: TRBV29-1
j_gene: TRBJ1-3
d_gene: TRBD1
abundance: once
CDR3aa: CSVTGTGGNTIYF
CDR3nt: TGCAGCGTGACTGGGACAGGGGGAAACACCATATATTTT

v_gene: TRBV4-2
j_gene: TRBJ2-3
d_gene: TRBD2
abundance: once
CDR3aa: CASSPRLAGDTDTQYF
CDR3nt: TGTGCCAGCAGCCCTCGACTAGCGGGCGACACAGATACGCAGTATTTT

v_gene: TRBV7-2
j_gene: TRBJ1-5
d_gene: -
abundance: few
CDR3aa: CASSPRGILGNNQPQHF
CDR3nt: TGTGCCAGCAGTCCCCGGGGGATATTGGGCAACAATCAGCCCCAGCATTTT

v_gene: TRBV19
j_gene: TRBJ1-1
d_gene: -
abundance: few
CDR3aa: CASRSEAHPNTEAFF
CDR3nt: TGTGCCAGTAGGTCAGAGGCCCATCCGAACACTGAAGCTTTCTTT

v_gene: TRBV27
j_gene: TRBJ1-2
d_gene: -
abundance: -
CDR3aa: CASSRLTNAGHGYTF
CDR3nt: TGTGCCAGCAGCCGACTTACTAACGCAGGGCATGGCTACACCTTC

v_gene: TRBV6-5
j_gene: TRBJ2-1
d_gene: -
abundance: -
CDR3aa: CASGSREWSYNEQFF
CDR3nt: TGTGCCAGCGGATCCAGGGAATGGTCCTACAATGAGCAGTTCTTC

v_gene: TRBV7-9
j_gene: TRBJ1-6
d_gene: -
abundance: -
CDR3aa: CSSSLAQGSWSYNSPLHF
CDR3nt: TGTTCCAGCAGCTTAGCCCAGGGCAGCTGGTCTTATAATTCACCCCTCCACTTT

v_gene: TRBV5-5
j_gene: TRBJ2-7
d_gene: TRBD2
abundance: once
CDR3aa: CASSLVGRRDEQYF
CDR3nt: TGTGCCAGCAGCTTGGTCGGGAGGCGCGACGAGCAGTACTTC

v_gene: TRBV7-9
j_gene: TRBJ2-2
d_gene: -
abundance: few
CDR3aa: CASRPGQSTGELFF
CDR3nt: TGTGCCAGCAGACCCGGACAGAGCACCGGGGAGCTGTTTTTT

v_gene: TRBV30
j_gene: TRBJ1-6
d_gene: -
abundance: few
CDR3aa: CAWKFDRRSPLHF
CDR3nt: TGTGCCTGGAAGTTCGACCGGCGGTCACCCCTCCACTTT

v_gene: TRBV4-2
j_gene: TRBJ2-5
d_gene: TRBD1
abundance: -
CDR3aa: CASSQFTGAEETQYF
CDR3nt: TGTGCCAGCAGCCAATTTACAGGGGCGGAGGAGACCCAGTACTTC

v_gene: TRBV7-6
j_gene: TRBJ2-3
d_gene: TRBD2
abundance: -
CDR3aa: CASSRLTSAPETDTQYF
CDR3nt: TGTGCCAGCAGCCGACTCACTAGCGCGCCTGAGACAGATACGCAGTATTTT

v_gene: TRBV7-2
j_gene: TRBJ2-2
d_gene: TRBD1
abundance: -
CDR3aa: CASRHTGAAYTGELFF
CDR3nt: TGTGCCAGCAGGCATACAGGGGCCGCCTACACCGGGGAGCTGTTTTTT

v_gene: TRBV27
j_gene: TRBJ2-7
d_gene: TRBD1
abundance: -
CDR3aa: CASSLGPAPGGESYEQYF
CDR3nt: TGTGCCAGCAGTTTAGGCCCGGCCCCAGGGGGCGAGTCCTACGAGCAGTACTTC

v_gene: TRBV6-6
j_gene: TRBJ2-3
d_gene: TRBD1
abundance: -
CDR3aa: CASRDPDRESADTQYF
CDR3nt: TGTGCCAGCAGGGACCCGGACAGGGAAAGTGCAGATACGCAGTATTTT

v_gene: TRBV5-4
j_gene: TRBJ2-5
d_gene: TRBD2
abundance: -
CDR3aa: CASSTASGRAPGETQYF
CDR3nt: TGTGCCAGCAGCACAGCTAGCGGGAGGGCCCCCGGAGAGACCCAGTACTTC

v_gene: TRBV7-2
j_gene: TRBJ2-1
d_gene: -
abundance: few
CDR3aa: CASSLDTLEGGEQFF
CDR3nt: TGTGCCAGCAGCCTAGATACCCTCGAGGGTGGTGAGCAGTTCTTC

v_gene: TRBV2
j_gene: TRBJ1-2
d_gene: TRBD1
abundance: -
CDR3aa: CASSAERTGGGHTF
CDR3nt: TGTGCCAGCAGTGCGGAGAGGACAGGGGGTGGCCACACCTTC

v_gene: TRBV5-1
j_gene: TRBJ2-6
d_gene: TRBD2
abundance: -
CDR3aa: CASSPARGGAAGANVLTF
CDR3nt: TGCGCCAGCAGCCCGGCCCGGGGGGGCGCCGCTGGGGCCAACGTCCTGACTTTC

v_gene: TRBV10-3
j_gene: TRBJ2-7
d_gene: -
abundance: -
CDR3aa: CAISDSYEQYF
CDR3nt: TGTGCCATCAGTGACAGCTACGAGCAGTACTTC

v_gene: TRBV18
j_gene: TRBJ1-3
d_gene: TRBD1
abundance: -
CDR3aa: CASSRKQGSGNTIYF
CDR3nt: TGTGCCAGCTCGCGCAAACAGGGGTCTGGAAACACCATATATTTT